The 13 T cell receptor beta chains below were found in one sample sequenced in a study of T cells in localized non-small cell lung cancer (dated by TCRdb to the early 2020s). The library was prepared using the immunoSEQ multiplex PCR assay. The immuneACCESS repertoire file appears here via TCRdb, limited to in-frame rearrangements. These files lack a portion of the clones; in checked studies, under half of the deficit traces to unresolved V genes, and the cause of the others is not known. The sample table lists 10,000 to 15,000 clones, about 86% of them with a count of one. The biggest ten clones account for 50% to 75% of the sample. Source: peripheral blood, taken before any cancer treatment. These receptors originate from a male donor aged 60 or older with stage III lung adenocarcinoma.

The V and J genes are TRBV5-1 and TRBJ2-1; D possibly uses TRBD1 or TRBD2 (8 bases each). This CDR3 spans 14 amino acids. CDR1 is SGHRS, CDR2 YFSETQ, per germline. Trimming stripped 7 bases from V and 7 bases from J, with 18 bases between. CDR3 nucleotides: TGCGCCAGCCACCGGGGGGGACAGGTTAATGAGCAGTTCTTC. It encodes CASHRGGQVNEQFF.

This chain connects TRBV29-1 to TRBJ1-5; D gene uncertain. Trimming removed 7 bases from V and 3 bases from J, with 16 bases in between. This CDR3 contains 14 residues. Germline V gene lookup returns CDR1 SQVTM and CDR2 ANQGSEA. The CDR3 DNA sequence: TGCAGCGCCACAGAGGGCAGGAACAATCAGCCCCAGCATTTT. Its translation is CSATEGRNNQPQHF.

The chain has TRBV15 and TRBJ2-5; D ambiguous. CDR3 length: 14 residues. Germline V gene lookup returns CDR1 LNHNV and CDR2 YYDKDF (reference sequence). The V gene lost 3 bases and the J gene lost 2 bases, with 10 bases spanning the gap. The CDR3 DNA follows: TGTGCCACCAGCAGGGACGTTGGTCAAGAGACCCAGTACTTC. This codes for CATSRDVGQETQYF.

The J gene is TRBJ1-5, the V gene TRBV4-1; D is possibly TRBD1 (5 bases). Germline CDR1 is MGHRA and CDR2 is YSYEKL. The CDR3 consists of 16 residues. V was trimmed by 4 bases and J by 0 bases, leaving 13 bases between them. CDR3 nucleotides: TGCGCCAGCAGCCCGAACCCTGACAGTAGCAATCAGCCCCAGCATTTT. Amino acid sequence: CASSPNPDSSNQPQHF.

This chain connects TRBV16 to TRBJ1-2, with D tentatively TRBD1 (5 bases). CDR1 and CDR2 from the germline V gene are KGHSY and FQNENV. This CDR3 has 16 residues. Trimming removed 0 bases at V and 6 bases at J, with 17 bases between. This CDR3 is CASSQSIPRGADGYTF. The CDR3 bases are TGTGCCAGCAGCCAATCGATTCCGAGGGGCGCAGATGGCTACACCTTC.

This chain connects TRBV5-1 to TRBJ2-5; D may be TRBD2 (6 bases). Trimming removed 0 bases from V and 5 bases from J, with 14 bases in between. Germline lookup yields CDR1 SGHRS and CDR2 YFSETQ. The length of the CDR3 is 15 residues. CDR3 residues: CASSLGPRREETQYF. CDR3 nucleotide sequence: TGCGCCAGCAGCTTGGGACCCAGGAGGGAGGAGACCCAGTACTTC.

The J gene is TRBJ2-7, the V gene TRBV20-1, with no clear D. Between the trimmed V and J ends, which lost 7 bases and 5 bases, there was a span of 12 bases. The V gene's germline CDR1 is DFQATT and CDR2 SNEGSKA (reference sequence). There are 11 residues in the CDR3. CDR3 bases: TGCAGTGGTGGTAGGTTAGACGAGCAGTACTTC. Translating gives CSGGRLDEQYF.

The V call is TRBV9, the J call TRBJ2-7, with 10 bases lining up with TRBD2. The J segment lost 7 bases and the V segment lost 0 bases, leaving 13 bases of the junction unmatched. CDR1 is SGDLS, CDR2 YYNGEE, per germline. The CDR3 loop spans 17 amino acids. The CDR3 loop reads CASSVGPTRLAGVEQYF. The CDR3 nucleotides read TGTGCCAGCAGCGTAGGGCCGACGAGGCTAGCGGGAGTTGAGCAGTACTTC. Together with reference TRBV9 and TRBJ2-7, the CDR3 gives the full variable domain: DSGVTQTPKHLITATGQRVTLRCSPRSGDLSVYWYQQSLDQGLQFLIQYYNGEERAKGNILERFSAQQFPDLHSELNLSSLELGDSALYFCASSVGPTRLAGVEQYFGPGTRLTVT.

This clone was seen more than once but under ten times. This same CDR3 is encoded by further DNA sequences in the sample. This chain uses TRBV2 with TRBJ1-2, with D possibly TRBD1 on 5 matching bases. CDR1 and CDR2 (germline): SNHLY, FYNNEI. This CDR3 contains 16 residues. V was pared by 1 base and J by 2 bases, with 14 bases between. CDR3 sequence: CASSEESGGKNYGYTF. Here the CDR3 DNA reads TGTGCCAGCAGTGAAGAATCGGGGGGGAAAAACTATGGCTACACCTTC. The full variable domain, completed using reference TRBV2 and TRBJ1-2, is EPEVTQTPSHQVTQMGQEVILRCVPISNHLYFYWYRQILGQKVEFLVSFYNNEISEKSEIFDDQFSVERPDGSNFTLKIRSTKLEDSAMYFCASSEESGGKNYGYTFGSGTRLTVV.

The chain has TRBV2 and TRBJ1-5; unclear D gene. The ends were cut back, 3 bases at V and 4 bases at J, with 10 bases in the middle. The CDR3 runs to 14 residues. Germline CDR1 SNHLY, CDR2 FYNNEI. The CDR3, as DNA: TGTGCCAGCAGTGACGTGACGGTTAATCAGCCCCAGCATTTT. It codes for CASSDVTVNQPQHF.

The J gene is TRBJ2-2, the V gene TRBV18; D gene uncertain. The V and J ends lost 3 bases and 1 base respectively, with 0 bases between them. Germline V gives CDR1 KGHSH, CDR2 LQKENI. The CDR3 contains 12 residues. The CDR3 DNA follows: TGTGCCAGCTCACCGAACACCGGGGAGCTGTTTTTT. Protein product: CASSPNTGELFF.

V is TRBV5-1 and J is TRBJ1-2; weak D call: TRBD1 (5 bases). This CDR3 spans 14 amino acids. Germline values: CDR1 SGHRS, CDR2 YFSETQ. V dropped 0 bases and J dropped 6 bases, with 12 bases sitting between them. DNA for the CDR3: TGCGCCAGCAGCTTGGTGTTGGACATTGATGGCTACACCTTC. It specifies CASSLVLDIDGYTF.

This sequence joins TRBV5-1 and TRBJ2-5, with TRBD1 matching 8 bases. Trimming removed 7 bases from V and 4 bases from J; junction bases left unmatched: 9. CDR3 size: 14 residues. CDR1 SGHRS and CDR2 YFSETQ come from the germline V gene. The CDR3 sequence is CASGKRTGPETQYF. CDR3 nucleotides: TGCGCCAGCGGTAAACGGACAGGGCCAGAGACCCAGTACTTC.